Detailed here is one TCR beta chain. Some clones are missing from TCRdb's copy, which holds only in-frame ones; the method was immunoSEQ multiplex PCR. The sample holds about 80,000 clones, around nine tenths seen once. These data belong to a study of OX40 agonist ivuxolimab in advanced cancers. V lost 8 bases, J lost 3 bases, and 23 bases lay in between. The CDR3 is made up of 16 amino acids. Looked up from germline, CDR1 is SEHNR and CDR2 is FQNEAQ (reference sequence). The TCR was taken from an adult with an advanced solid tumor such as melanoma, head and neck, liver or kidney cancer. Sample: CD4+ or CD8+ T cells sorted from blood, taken in a trial of the OX40 agonist ivuxolimab. V and J are TRBV7-9 and TRBJ2-7, with D perhaps matching TRBD2 (5 bases). The chain's CDR3 is CASGGSRTGRDYEQYF. The CDR3 DNA sequence: TGTGCCAGCGGTGGGAGCCGTACTGGACGTGACTACGAGCAGTACTTC.